Below are 20 T cell receptor beta chains sequenced from a single sample in a study of blood T cells in healthy people across ages. The use of a sample-barcoded 5' primer and a J-beta primer mix characterized a second PCR of 7 to 11 cycles. MiXCR, run by TCRdb on the 5' RACE reads, gives a single entry per CDR3 protein. Among approximately 1,700,000 distinct CDR3 sequences listed, around 42% were seen once. The sample taken for sequencing was blood. These TCRs come from a human donor in good health.

This clonotype came up many times. J is TRBJ1-2 and V is TRBV6-6; possible D gene TRBD1, 5 bases. The germline gives CDR1 MNHNY, CDR2 SVGAGI (reference sequence). V dropped 2 bases and J dropped 4 bases, with 17 bases sitting between them. CDR3 length: 16 amino acids. The CDR3 here is CASSYSPGVWGYGYTF. CDR3 sequence (DNA): TGTGCCAGCAGTTACAGCCCGGGGGTCTGGGGCTATGGCTACACCTTC.

The chain employs TRBV4-1 and TRBJ2-6; D is unclear. Germline assignment: CDR1 MGHRA and CDR2 YSYEKL. CDR3 size: 16 residues. Trimming stripped 4 bases from V and 0 bases from J, with 10 bases between. The CDR3 DNA follows: TGCGCCAGCAGCCCTCCAGAAAACTCTGGGGCCAACGTCCTGACTTTC. Its protein product is CASSPPENSGANVLTF.

In this sample, this clonotype turned up a few times. CDR3 region: CSVTGTLSYEQYF. The CDR3 coding sequence is TGCAGCGTGACCGGGACGCTGTCCTACGAGCAGTACTTC. The chain couples TRBV29-1 to TRBJ2-7, with D perhaps matching TRBD1 or TRBD2 (5 bases each). The CDR3 sequence is 13 residues long. With 6 bases removed from V and 1 base from J, the gap between germline ends came to 13 bases. The germline CDR1 and CDR2 sequences are SQVTM and ANQGSEA.

This clonotype has a handful of counts. Here the CDR3 DNA reads TGCGCCAGCAGCTTAAGACTAGCGGGGGCCCACGAGCAGTACTTC. As protein: CASSLRLAGAHEQYF. The J gene is TRBJ2-7, the V gene TRBV5-1; 12 bases map to TRBD2. In germline, CDR1 is SGHRS, CDR2 YFSETQ. The ends lost 2 bases at V and 5 bases at J; junction bases unmatched: 5. CDR3 length equals 15 residues.

The chain joins TRBV12-5 to TRBJ2-7; D gene uncertain. Germline lookup yields CDR1 LGHNT and CDR2 FRNRAP. Trimming left V 0 bases short and J 2 bases short, with 11 bases between. The CDR3 runs 15 residues. CDR3 sequence (DNA): TGTGCTAGTGGTTTGGTACAACAGACCCCCTACGAGCAGTACTTC. Its protein is CASGLVQQTPYEQYF.

This clonotype was found a few times. The rearrangement joins TRBV12-3 or TRBV12-4 to TRBJ1-5, with unresolved D. The ends were cut back, 5 bases at V and 0 bases at J, with 14 bases in the middle. The CDR3 has 16 residues. The CDR3 nucleotides are TGTGCCAGCAGTATAGGAGGCCTCAATAGCAATCAGCCCCAGCATTTT. This encodes CASSIGGLNSNQPQHF.

This clonotype was detected only a few times. The chain joins TRBV12-3 or TRBV12-4 to TRBJ1-1, with D perhaps matching TRBD1 (5 bases). The V end lost 6 bases, the J end lost 7 bases, and 12 bases lay between the germline ends. This CDR3 comprises 12 residues. This chain's CDR3 is CASSSQGVEAFF. The CDR3 nucleotides are TGTGCCAGCAGCTCCCAGGGAGTTGAAGCTTTCTTT.

The chain couples TRBV29-1 to TRBJ1-1; no clear D gene. The V end lost 4 bases, the J end lost 8 bases, and 20 bases lay between the germline ends. Germline V gene lookup returns CDR1 SQVTM and CDR2 ANQGSEA. The CDR3 runs 14 residues. CDR3 nucleotides: TGCAGCGTTGTGGACCCGGGAACCGGAATCGAAGCTTTCTTT. It encodes CSVVDPGTGIEAFF.

The CDR3 protein is CASSQDWGSGVSNEQFF. The CDR3 DNA sequence: TGTGCCAGCAGCCAAGATTGGGGTAGCGGGGTAAGCAATGAGCAGTTCTTC. The genes are TRBV3-1 and TRBJ2-1, with TRBD2 matching over 8 bases. Trimming cost V 0 bases and J 6 bases; bases outside gene matches: 10. The CDR3 consists of 17 residues. CDR1 and CDR2 (germline): LGHDT, YNNKEL (reference sequence).

V usage is TRBV29-1 and J usage is TRBJ2-1, with D uncertain. V lost 7 bases and J 12 bases, leaving 28 bases between the germline ends. Germline-derived CDR1 and CDR2 are SQVTM and ANQGSEA. The CDR3 is made up of 15 amino acids. The CDR3 protein is CSGIVEALIRDGQFF. The CDR3 nucleotides are TGCAGCGGGATAGTAGAGGCACTCATTAGGGATGGGCAGTTCTTC.

This sequence joins TRBV7-9 and TRBJ2-7, with D perhaps TRBD1 (5 bases). V was clipped by 1 base and J by 1 base, with 11 bases between them. The CDR3 consists of 15 residues. Germline CDR1 and CDR2: SEHNR and FQNEAQ (reference sequence). The CDR3 loop reads CASSLGYTGSYEQYF. The CDR3 DNA is TGTGCCAGCAGCTTAGGGTATACAGGTTCCTACGAGCAGTACTTC.

This chain connects TRBV6-1 to TRBJ2-4; 7 bases fit TRBD1. Germline assignment: CDR1 MNHNS and CDR2 SASEGT. Unmatched junction bases numbered 23, after V lost 6 bases and J lost 9 bases. The CDR3 runs to 18 residues. Here the CDR3 reads CASRPTPPDRTGSGIQYF. CDR3 DNA: TGTGCCAGCAGGCCGACCCCACCGGACAGGACGGGATCCGGCATTCAGTACTTC.

The gene calls are TRBV24-1 and TRBJ2-2; perhaps TRBD2 as D (6 bases). V lost 10 bases and J lost 5, with 16 bases in between. Germline-derived CDR1 and CDR2 are KGHDR and SFDVKD. This CDR3 comprises 14 residues. Written as DNA, the CDR3 is TGTGCCACAAGGGACTCAACTGGAACCGGGGAGCTGTTTTTT. Amino acid sequence: CATRDSTGTGELFF.

This clonotype came up a few times. This chain links TRBV21-1 with TRBJ2-5; the table calls TRBD1, which could not be checked here. TRBV21-1 is an annotated pseudogene. The CDR3 extends over 16 amino acids. CDR3 region: CASSVPLPGGKETQYF. Here the CDR3 DNA reads TGTGCCAGCAGCGTCCCCCTCCCAGGGGGGAAGGAGACCCAGTACTTC.

This clonotype was recorded at least ten times. J is TRBJ2-7 and V is TRBV5-5, with D perhaps matching TRBD1 (6 bases). Trimming stripped 3 bases from V and 4 bases from J, with 14 bases between. CDR1 and CDR2 from the germline V gene are SGHKS and YYEKEE (reference sequence). This CDR3 comprises 14 residues. The CDR3 DNA reads TGTGCCAGCAGCTCCTGGGACATACCGTACGAGCAGTACTTC. Amino acids: CASSSWDIPYEQYF.

J is TRBJ2-1 and V is TRBV10-3; no clear D gene. CDR1 and CDR2 from the germline V gene are ENHRY and SYGVKD. The CDR3 consists of 12 residues. V was pared by 2 bases and J by 10 bases, with 9 bases between. CDR3 region: CAISEIFYEQFF. The CDR3 region has the DNA TGTGCCATCAGTGAGATATTCTACGAGCAGTTCTTC.

This clonotype was recorded a few times. An end of the junction does not agree with germline; a read error may underlie this. This chain uses TRBV15 with TRBJ1-2, with D maybe TRBD1 (6 bases). CDR1 and CDR2 (germline): LNHNV, YYDKDF (reference sequence). The CDR3 consists of 15 residues. The CDR3 loop reads CAASRGGVIPYGYTF. The CDR3 coding sequence is TGTGCCGCCAGCAGAGGGGGAGTCATCCCCTATGGCTACACCTTC.

V usage is TRBV3-1 and J usage is TRBJ2-7; the match to TRBD1 covers 7 bases. In germline, CDR1 is LGHDT, CDR2 YNNKEL (reference sequence). The CDR3 spans 14 residues. V lost 3 bases and J lost 5; bases outside the gene matches: 7. The CDR3: CASSQRQGVHEQYF. The CDR3 DNA sequence: TGTGCCAGCAGCCAGCGACAGGGAGTCCACGAGCAGTACTTC.

This clonotype was seen a single time. J is TRBJ2-4 and V is TRBV20-1, with D tentatively TRBD1 (5 bases). The J call is doubtful: the DNA matches TRBJ2-7 better. Germline lookup yields CDR1 DFQATT and CDR2 SNEGSKA (reference sequence). The CDR3 is made up of 15 amino acids. Written as DNA, the CDR3 is TGCAGTGCTAGAATAGGGGAAGATAGCTCCTACGAGCAGTACTTC. Its translation is CSARIGEDSSYEQYF.

As for this clonotype: A read error may produce the germline difference seen at one junction end. This chain connects TRBV3-1 to TRBJ2-5; D not certain. This CDR3 has 13 residues. Germline loops: CDR1 LGHDT, CDR2 YNNKEL (reference sequence). The CDR3 DNA sequence: TGTGCCAGCGCCCGACGGCCACAAGAGTCCCAGTACTTC. Amino acids: CASARRPQESQYF.